This T cell receptor (beta chain) was sequenced for a study of OX40 agonist ivuxolimab in advanced cancers. General notes on the study: Ivuxolimab, which targeted the costimulatory receptor OX40 (CD134), was an agonistic, fully human IgG2 monoclonal antibody. Intravenous ivuxolimab was administered to patients every 2 weeks at six dose levels: 0.01, 0.1, 0.3, 1.5, 3 and 10 mg/kg. Of the roughly 52 dose-escalation patients, hepatocellular carcinoma was present in about 19, melanoma in some 15, renal cell carcinoma in 9 and head and neck cancer in 9. In the dose-escalation cohort, approximately 83% of patients were male, and the mean age was approximately 60 years with a range of about 20 to 90. Prior anti-PD-1, anti-PD-L1 or anti-CTLA-4 therapy was permitted, and checkpoint inhibitors had been received by more than 35% of dose-escalation patients. Partial responses were achieved by three dose-escalation patients, of whom one had hepatocellular carcinoma and two had cutaneous melanoma. The purpose of peripheral TCRbeta sequencing was to test whether ivuxolimab changed TCR sequence diversity and led to clonal T-cell expansion. The paper describes the monotherapy dose-escalation part (N of about 47 patients) of the phase I trial of ivuxolimab. Beyond this particular receptor, the publication reports: After ivuxolimab, CD8+ T cells had more expanded clones than CD4+ T cells on average. In partial responders in the 0.1-3.0 mg/kg groups, normalized peripheral clonal expansion was found to be among the lowest, especially among CD8+ T cells. At doses of 0.1 to 3.0 mg/kg, clonal expansion of both CD4+ and CD8+ blood T cells was observed from baseline to week 6. Low levels of normalized T-cell clonal expansion were also seen in some nonresponding patients. Which antigens the clonally expanded peripheral T cells were specific for was not determined.

The germline V gene gives CDR1 as MGHDK and CDR2 as SYGVNS. V is trimmed back by 5 bases and J by 8 bases, and the junction contains 11 bases that no gene match accounts for. The CDR3 has 14 amino acids, counting the end cysteine and phenylalanine. The entry retains the CDR3 DNA only, 42 bases that are in frame from base 1. For sequencing of the TCRbeta CDR3 region, genomic DNA was extracted from the sorted cells. The immunoSEQ Assay was used to sequence the TCRbeta CDR3 regions. As stored in TCRdb, this immuneACCESS dataset retains in-frame rearrangements with V and J assigned. A fraction of the clones does not appear; measured against another copy, unresolved V genes explain less than half of the discrepancy, and the remainder lacks a known reason. The sample records tens of thousands of clones, 84% of which are singletons. The top ten clones comprise roughly 7% of the sample. A note on this clone: Its binding antigen is unknown. No clone much larger than this one lies a single base away; base qualities are absent.

The trial excluded patients who had a history of autoimmune disease or were on systemic immunosuppression. Peripheral blood for TCR sequencing was collected from all dose cohorts at baseline, on cycle 4 day 1, and on cycle 7 day 1. Samples were obtained from an open-label, multicenter, first-in-human phase I dose-escalation trial of ivuxolimab. Adults with locally advanced or metastatic melanoma, renal cell, hepatocellular, or head and neck squamous cell carcinoma were enrolled in the trial. CD4+ and CD8+ T cells were sorted separately from peripheral blood before TCR sequencing. Sequencing was performed on CD4+ or CD8+ T cells sorted from blood, taken in a trial of the OX40 agonist ivuxolimab. The sequence links TRBV25-1 to TRBJ1-2, and 7 bases in between align with TRBD1. The clonotype was recovered from an adult with an advanced solid tumor such as melanoma, head and neck, liver or kidney cancer. The CDR3 has the sequence CASSMTGRGNGYTF. The nucleotide sequence reads TGTGCCAGCAGTATGACAGGGCGCGGGAACGGCTACACCTTC.